This T cell receptor beta chain was sequenced for a study of blood T cell repertoires in COVID-19. Study background: Acute and convalescent COVID-19 specimens originated in the United States, Italy and Spain.

The ends lost 4 bases at V and 7 bases at J; junction bases unmatched: 14. Germline assignment: CDR1 ENHRY and CDR2 SYGVKD. The CDR3 runs to 17 residues. Everyone who took part was roughly 18 to 100 years old, and they came from about 25 US areas. In the original workflow: Scientists estimated how many nucleated cells there were by amplifying reference gene primers. TCRdb keeps only in-frame clones here, not all; method: immunoSEQ multiplex PCR. The DNA gave D and trimming, while V, J and clone size come from that table. The sample contains about 440,000 clones, about 85% of which appear only once. The genes are TRBV10-3 and TRBJ2-3, with TRBD2 matching 10 bases. Sequencing used PBMCs or T cells enriched from blood (not recorded which). The clonotype comes from a young woman with acute COVID-19. The DNA for the CDR3 is TGTGCCATCAGTGGAGGGGCTAGCGGGAGTAAAGGACATACGCAGTATTTT. Amino acid sequence: CAISGGASGSKGHTQYF.